The TCR beta chain under discussion was sequenced for a study of cytotoxic CD8 clonotypes in ibrutinib-treated CLL. Overall study results and limits: In comparison with age-matched healthy donors, baseline clonality was higher and tracked circulating CD8+ T-cell counts.

Concerning this clone itself: Its antigen is still unknown.

Method: immunoSEQ multiplex PCR; TCRdb's copy keeps in-frame clones and lacks some. Of approximately 60,000 clones listed, 50% to 60% are singletons. In germline, CDR1 is LGHNA, CDR2 YNFKEQ. The ends were cut back, 0 bases at V and 4 bases at J, with 10 bases in the middle. The CDR3 contains 15 residues. The V gene is TRBV4-2, the J gene TRBJ1-3; D not certain. Sequenced material: PBMCs, taken at disease progression, from a patient treated with ibrutinib. The clonotype originates from a human donor with chronic lymphocytic leukemia. The CDR3 is CASSQEGTGGNTIYF. For the CDR3, the DNA is TGTGCCAGCAGCCAAGAGGGCACTGGAGGAAACACCATATATTTT.